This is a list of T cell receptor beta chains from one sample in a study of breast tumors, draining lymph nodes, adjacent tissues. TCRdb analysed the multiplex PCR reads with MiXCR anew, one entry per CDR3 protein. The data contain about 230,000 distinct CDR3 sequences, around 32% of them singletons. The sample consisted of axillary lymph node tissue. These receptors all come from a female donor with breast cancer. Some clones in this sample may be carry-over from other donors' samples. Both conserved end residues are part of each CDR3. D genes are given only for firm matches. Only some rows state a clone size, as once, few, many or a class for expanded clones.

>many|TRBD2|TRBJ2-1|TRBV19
TGTGCCAGTAGTATGCCGTTTAGCGGGAGAAAAAATGAGCAGTTCTTC
CASSMPFSGRKNEQFF
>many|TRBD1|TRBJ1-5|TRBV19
TGTGCCAGTAGCAAAAGGGGACAGCTCGATAGCAATCAGCCCCAGCATTTT
CASSKRGQLDSNQPQHF
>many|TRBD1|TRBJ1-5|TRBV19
TGTGCCAGTAGCCCCCGGGAGGGGGCCGGCAATCAGCCCCAGCATTTT
CASSPREGAGNQPQHF
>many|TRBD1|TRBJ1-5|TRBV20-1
TGCAGTGCTAGGCGGGACAGTAATCAGCCCCAGCATTTT
CSARRDSNQPQHF
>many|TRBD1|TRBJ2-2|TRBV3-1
TGTGCCAGCAGCCCGCGGGACAGGGCCGGGGAGCTGTTTTTT
CASSPRDRAGELFF
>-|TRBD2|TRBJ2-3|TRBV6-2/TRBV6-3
TGTGCCAGCAGTCCCCCCCAAGCGGGATTCTCAGATACGCAGTATTTT
CASSPPQAGFSDTQYF
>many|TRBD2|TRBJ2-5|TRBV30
TGTGCCTGGAGCCAGACTAGCGGGACCATCCAAGAGACCCAGTACTTC
CAWSQTSGTIQETQYF
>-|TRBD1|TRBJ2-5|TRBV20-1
TGCAGTGCTGGACAGGAGCAAGAGACCCAGTACTTC
CSAGQEQETQYF
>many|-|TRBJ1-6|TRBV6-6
TGTGCCAGCAGTTTTTCAGGACAGAATAATTCACCCCTCCACTTT
CASSFSGQNNSPLHF
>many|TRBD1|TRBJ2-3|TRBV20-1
TGCAGTGCCGCAGGGGGCGTAGCAGATACGCAGTATTTT
CSAAGGVADTQYF